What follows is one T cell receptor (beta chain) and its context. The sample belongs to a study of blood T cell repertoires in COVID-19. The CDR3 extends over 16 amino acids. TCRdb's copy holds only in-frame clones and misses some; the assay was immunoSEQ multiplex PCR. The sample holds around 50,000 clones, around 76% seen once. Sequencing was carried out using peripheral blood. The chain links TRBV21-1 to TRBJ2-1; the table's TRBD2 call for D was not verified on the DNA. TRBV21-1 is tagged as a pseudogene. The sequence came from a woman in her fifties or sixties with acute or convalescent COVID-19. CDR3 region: CASSKAPVSGGGEQFF. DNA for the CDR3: TGTGCCAGCAGCAAAGCGCCCGTTAGCGGGGGCGGTGAGCAGTTCTTC.